This paragraph covers one T cell receptor beta chain sequence. Its antigen is still unknown. The CDR3 length is 15 residues. J gave up 9 bases and V 1 base, and 7 bases lay outside the gene matches. Germline values: CDR1 SGHNT, CDR2 YENEEA. This sample was included in a study of glioma-infiltrating T cells after dendritic cell vaccination. The study's findings and limits: Survival was not directly related to TCR clonality in these patients.

Using immunoSEQ multiplex PCR, the repertoire was profiled, and TCRdb retains in-frame clones only, with some absent. This sample has about 50,000 clones, with approximately 89% found just once. The time point is: after dendritic cell vaccination, including at tumor progression/relapse. The genes are TRBV11-3 and TRBJ2-1, with TRBD2 matching over 9 bases. The receptor's source is a human donor with glioblastoma. Here the sequenced sample was blood, taken after dendritic cell vaccination. The CDR3 DNA sequence: TGTGCCAGCAGCTTAGGAGGGCTAGCGGGGAGTGAGCAGTTCTTC. Its protein is CASSLGGLAGSEQFF.